A selection of T cell receptor beta chains follows, all from one sample in a study of shared clonotypes between healthy human individuals. Profiling relied on immunoSEQ multiplex PCR, and the TCRdb table lists in-frame clones only, not all of them. The profile shows approximately 1,500,000 clones, roughly 96% of them singletons. The sample was naive CD4+ T cells sorted from blood. The origin of the receptors is a man younger than 45 in good health. Both conserved end residues are part of each CDR3. A D gene is named only where the DNA matches it firmly. Clone size is shown for a subset of rows, as once, few, many or a class of expanded clone.

cdr3_length | j_call | clone_size | d_call | v_call | cdr3_aa | cdr3_nt
16 | TRBJ1-2 | NA | NA | TRBV19 | CASSTLGATLGYGYTF | TGTGCCAGCTCCACCCTTGGGGCCACCTTAGGCTATGGCTACACCTTC
15 | TRBJ1-3 | NA | TRBD1 | TRBV7-2 | CASSSWDSSGNTIYF | TGTGCCAGCAGCTCTTGGGACAGCTCTGGAAACACCATATATTTT
15 | TRBJ1-5 | NA | NA | TRBV10-3 | CAISDRTVVRSAQHF | TGTGCCATCAGTGATAGGACAGTAGTTCGCTCAGCCCAGCATTTT
14 | TRBJ2-5 | once | TRBD1 | TRBV6-1 | CASSEDRVRETQYF | TGTGCCAGCAGTGAGGACAGGGTCAGGGAGACCCAGTACTTC
16 | TRBJ2-7 | NA | NA | TRBV10-3 | CAISGEGVAFRGEQYF | TGTGCCATCAGTGGGGAGGGGGTAGCGTTTCGGGGCGAGCAGTACTTC
15 | TRBJ2-2 | NA | NA | TRBV6-1 | CASSEAGDNTGELFF | TGTGCCAGCAGTGAAGCTGGCGATAACACCGGGGAGCTGTTTTTT
14 | TRBJ2-7 | NA | NA | TRBV6-1 | CASSANRGPWEQYF | TGTGCCAGCAGCGCCAATCGGGGGCCGTGGGAGCAGTACTTC
17 | TRBJ2-7 | NA | TRBD2 | TRBV9 | CASSVALGTSGSDEQYF | TGTGCCAGCAGCGTAGCCCTCGGGACTAGCGGGAGCGACGAGCAGTACTTC
15 | TRBJ1-5 | NA | NA | TRBV19 | CASKGIDGRNQPQHF | TGTGCCAGTAAGGGGATTGACGGACGCAATCAGCCCCAGCATTTT
12 | TRBJ2-1 | once | NA | TRBV19 | CASKGRYNEQFF | TGTGCCAGTAAGGGACGATACAATGAGCAGTTCTTC
15 | TRBJ2-2 | NA | TRBD2 | TRBV29-1 | CSVDGLAGRTGELFF | TGCAGCGTCGACGGACTAGCGGGACGGACCGGGGAGCTGTTTTTT
17 | TRBJ2-4 | NA | NA | TRBV11-1 | CASSLKNLEVAKNIQYF | TGTGCCAGCAGCTTAAAGAACCTGGAAGTTGCCAAAAACATTCAGTACTTC
15 | TRBJ2-2 | NA | TRBD2 | TRBV10-3 | CAIRGLAGGNGELFF | TGTGCCATCAGGGGACTAGCGGGAGGGAACGGGGAGCTGTTTTTT
15 | TRBJ2-7 | NA | NA | TRBV18 | CASSPGAGPSYEQYF | TGTGCCAGCTCACCAGGGGCGGGTCCCTCTTACGAGCAGTACTTC
13 | TRBJ1-1 | NA | NA | TRBV28 | CASSLVGNTEAFF | TGTGCCAGCAGCCTAGTGGGAAACACTGAAGCTTTCTTT
10 | TRBJ2-5 | NA | NA | TRBV11-1 | CASDNETQYF | TGTGCCAGTGACAATGAAACCCAGTACTTC
15 | TRBJ2-2 | NA | NA | TRBV2 | CASSESGADTGELFF | TGTGCCAGCAGTGAATCGGGAGCGGACACCGGGGAGCTGTTTTTT
18 | TRBJ2-7 | NA | NA | TRBV7-9 | CASSSSPRGRGASYEQYF | TGTGCCAGCAGCTCGAGCCCTCGAGGCAGGGGTGCTTCCTACGAGCAGTACTTC
14 | TRBJ1-2 | NA | TRBD1 | TRBV5-1 | CASSGGQDNYGYTF | TGCGCCAGCAGCGGGGGACAGGATAACTATGGCTACACCTTC
15 | TRBJ2-7 | NA | NA | TRBV21-1 | CASSKVSRDTDEQYF | TGTGCCAGCAGCAAAGTTTCCAGGGACACGGACGAGCAGTACTTC
16 | TRBJ2-5 | NA | TRBD1 | TRBV6-5 | CASSYSWTGVFGTQYF | TGTGCCAGCAGTTACTCTTGGACAGGGGTATTTGGGACCCAGTACTTC
14 | TRBJ1-1 | NA | TRBD1 | TRBV13 | CASSLNRGNTEAFF | TGTGCCAGCAGCCTAAACAGGGGGAACACTGAAGCTTTCTTT
15 | TRBJ2-3 | NA | NA | TRBV6-5 | CASSYSRLLTDTQYF | TGTGCCAGCAGTTACTCTAGACTTCTCACAGATACGCAGTATTTT
12 | TRBJ1-2 | NA | NA | TRBV5-4 | CASSRGGVGYTF | TGTGCCAGCAGCCGGGGGGGTGTTGGCTACACCTTC
15 | TRBJ1-5 | NA | NA | TRBV6-6 | CASTDKWGFGQPQHF | TGTGCCAGCACCGACAAGTGGGGGTTCGGTCAGCCCCAGCATTTT
17 | TRBJ2-7 | once | NA | TRBV14 | CASSHSPGTPISYEQYF | TGTGCCAGCAGCCATTCCCCCGGGACACCTATCTCCTACGAGCAGTACTTC
14 | TRBJ1-1 | NA | NA | TRBV7-9 | CASSLRSGGDEAFF | TGTGCCAGCAGCTTAAGGTCGGGGGGAGATGAAGCTTTCTTT
16 | TRBJ1-1 | NA | TRBD1 | TRBV11-2 | CASSLAGDRLNTEAFF | TGTGCCAGCAGCTTAGCCGGGGACAGGTTGAACACTGAAGCTTTCTTT
14 | TRBJ1-3 | NA | NA | TRBV7-2 | CASSTEFSGNTIYF | TGTGCCAGCAGCACTGAGTTTTCTGGAAACACCATATATTTT
17 | TRBJ2-1 | NA | TRBD2 | TRBV15 | CATSRDPSGDYYNEQFF | TGTGCCACCAGCAGAGATCCTAGCGGGGATTACTACAATGAGCAGTTCTTC